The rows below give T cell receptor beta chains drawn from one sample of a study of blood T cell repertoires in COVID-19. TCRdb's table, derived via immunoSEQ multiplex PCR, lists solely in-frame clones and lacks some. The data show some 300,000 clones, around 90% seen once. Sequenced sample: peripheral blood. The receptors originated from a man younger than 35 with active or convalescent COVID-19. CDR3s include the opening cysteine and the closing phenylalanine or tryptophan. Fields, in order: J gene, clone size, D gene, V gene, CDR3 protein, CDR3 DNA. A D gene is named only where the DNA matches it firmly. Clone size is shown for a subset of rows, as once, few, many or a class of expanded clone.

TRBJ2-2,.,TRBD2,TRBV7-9,CASSATSGRGTGELFF,TGTGCCAGCAGCGCCACTAGCGGGAGAGGTACCGGGGAGCTGTTTTTT
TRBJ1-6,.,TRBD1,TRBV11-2,CASSVQGVTSSYNSPLHF,TGTGCCAGCAGCGTACAGGGGGTTACCAGCTCCTATAATTCACCCCTCCACTTT
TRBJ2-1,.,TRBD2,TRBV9,CASSQGLALSGNEQFF,TGTGCCAGCAGCCAGGGACTAGCCCTGTCGGGCAATGAGCAGTTCTTC
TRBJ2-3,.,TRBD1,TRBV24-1,CATSDLPRDRGSTDTQYF,TGTGCCACCAGTGATTTGCCGAGGGACAGGGGGAGCACAGATACGCAGTATTTT
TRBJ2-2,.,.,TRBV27,CASSLEAGYAGELFF,TGTGCCAGCAGTTTAGAGGCAGGGTACGCCGGGGAGCTGTTTTTT
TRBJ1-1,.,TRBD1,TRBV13,CASRNGDRGRDTEAFF,TGTGCCAGCAGGAACGGAGACAGGGGGCGGGACACTGAAGCTTTCTTT
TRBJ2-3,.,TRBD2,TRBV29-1,CSVEGDRGGTDTQYF,TGCAGCGTTGAAGGGGACCGGGGGGGCACAGATACGCAGTATTTT
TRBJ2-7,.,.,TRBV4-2,CASSQDVRREQYF,TGTGCCAGCAGCCAAGACGTCCGTCGCGAGCAGTACTTC
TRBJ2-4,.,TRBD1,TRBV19,CASSTDRVQAKNIQYF,TGTGCCAGTAGTACCGACAGGGTACAAGCCAAAAACATTCAGTACTTC
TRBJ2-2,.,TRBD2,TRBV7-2,CASSLVSSGPNTGELFF,TGTGCCAGCAGCTTAGTTTCTAGCGGACCGAACACCGGGGAGCTGTTTTTT
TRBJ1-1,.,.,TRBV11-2,CASSLVGRNTEAFF,TGTGCCAGCAGCTTAGTCGGTAGGAACACTGAAGCTTTCTTT
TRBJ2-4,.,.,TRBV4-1,CASSQVVAKNIQYF,TGCGCCAGCAGCCAGGTAGTAGCCAAAAACATTCAGTACTTC
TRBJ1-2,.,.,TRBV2,CASPLSRVDGYTF,TGTGCCAGCCCGTTATCCAGGGTGGATGGCTACACCTTC
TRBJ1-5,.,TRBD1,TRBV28,CASRPDRGPNQPQHF,TGTGCCAGCAGACCCGACAGGGGACCTAATCAGCCCCAGCATTTT
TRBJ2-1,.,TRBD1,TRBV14,CASSPRTGNNEQFF,TGTGCCAGCAGCCCTAGGACAGGGAACAATGAGCAGTTCTTC
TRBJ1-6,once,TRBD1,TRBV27,CASSRQGVSSPLHF,TGTGCCAGCAGCCGACAGGGGGTCAGTTCACCCCTCCACTTT
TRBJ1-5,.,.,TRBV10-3,CAISESVVADQPQHF,TGTGCCATCAGTGAGTCGGTGGTAGCCGATCAGCCCCAGCATTTT
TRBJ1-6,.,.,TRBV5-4,CASSDIAGNNSPLHF,TGTGCCAGCAGCGATATTGCGGGGAATAATTCACCCCTCCACTTT
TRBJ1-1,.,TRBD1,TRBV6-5,CASSNRDRGQAFF,TGTGCCAGCAGTAACCGGGACAGGGGGCAAGCTTTCTTT
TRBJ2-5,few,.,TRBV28,CASSNLGGSGETQYF,TGTGCCAGCAGTAACCTTGGGGGCAGCGGAGAGACCCAGTACTTC
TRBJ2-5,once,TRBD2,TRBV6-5,CASSRLAGGLETQYF,TGTGCCAGCAGTAGACTAGCGGGAGGGCTGGAGACCCAGTACTTC
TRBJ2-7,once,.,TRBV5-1,CASSLKRGSYEQYF,TGCGCCAGCAGCTTAAAAAGGGGTTCCTACGAGCAGTACTTC
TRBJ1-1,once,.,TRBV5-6,CASSHRGGEIMNTEAFF,TGTGCCAGCAGCCACCGTGGGGGGGAGATCATGAACACTGAAGCTTTCTTT
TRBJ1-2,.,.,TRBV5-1,CATYPPGGSINSGYTF,TGCGCCACCTACCCCCCGGGGGGGAGCATTAACTCTGGCTACACCTTC
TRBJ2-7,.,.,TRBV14,CASRSQGGYEQYF,TGTGCCAGCAGGAGCCAGGGGGGCTACGAGCAGTACTTC
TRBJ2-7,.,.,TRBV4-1,CASSPSDSYYEQYF,TGCGCCAGCAGCCCTTCTGACAGCTACTACGAGCAGTACTTC
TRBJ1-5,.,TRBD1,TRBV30,CAWSRSEFRGLGNQPQHF,TGTGCCTGGAGTCGTTCCGAATTCAGGGGGCTAGGGAATCAGCCCCAGCATTTT
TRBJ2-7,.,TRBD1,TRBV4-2,CASSQTGDEQYF,TGTGCCAGCAGCCAAACAGGGGACGAGCAGTACTTC
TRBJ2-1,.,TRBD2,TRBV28,CASKTSGSWNEQFF,TGTGCCAGCAAAACTAGCGGGAGTTGGAATGAGCAGTTCTTC
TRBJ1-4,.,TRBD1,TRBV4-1,CASSQDRDSLNEKLFF,TGCGCCAGCAGCCAAGATAGGGACAGTCTTAATGAAAAACTGTTTTTT
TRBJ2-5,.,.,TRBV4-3,CASSQDAGLSDQETQYF,TGCGCCAGCAGCCAAGACGCCGGACTGTCAGACCAAGAGACCCAGTACTTC
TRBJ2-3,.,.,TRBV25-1,CARSSGTPAGWDTQYF,TGTGCCAGGAGTTCCGGGACACCCGCCGGATGGGATACGCAGTATTTT
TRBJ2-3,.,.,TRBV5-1,CASSLVARPTDTQYF,TGCGCCAGCAGCTTGGTAGCTCGTCCCACAGATACGCAGTATTTT
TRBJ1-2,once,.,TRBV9,CASSVEPGQVNYGYTF,TGTGCCAGCAGCGTCGAACCGGGACAAGTTAACTATGGCTACACCTTC
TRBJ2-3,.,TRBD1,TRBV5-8,CASSFVTGKDTQYF,TGTGCCAGCAGCTTTGTGACAGGGAAAGATACGCAGTATTTT
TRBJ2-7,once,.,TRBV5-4,CASSLAASPSGSYEQYF,TGTGCCAGCAGCTTGGCCGCAAGCCCCTCGGGGTCCTACGAGCAGTACTTC
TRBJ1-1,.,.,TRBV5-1,CASSLGAAGDTEAFF,TGCGCCAGCAGCTTGGGGGCGGCCGGGGACACTGAAGCTTTCTTT
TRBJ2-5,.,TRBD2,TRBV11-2,CASRPTSGGSSAQYF,TGTGCCAGCAGACCGACTAGCGGGGGGAGTTCGGCCCAGTACTTC
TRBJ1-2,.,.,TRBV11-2,CASSLKRTDNYGYTF,TGTGCCAGCAGCTTAAAACGGACAGACAACTATGGCTACACCTTC
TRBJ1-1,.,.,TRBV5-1,CASSLFGNRMTEAFF,TGCGCCAGCAGCTTGTTCGGAAACAGAATGACTGAAGCTTTCTTT
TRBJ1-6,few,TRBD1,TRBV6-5,CASSIRTGDNSPLHF,TGTGCCAGCAGTATCCGGACAGGGGACAATTCACCCCTCCACTTT
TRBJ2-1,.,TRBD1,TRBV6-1,CASSERDRGYNEQFF,TGTGCCAGCAGTGAAAGGGACAGGGGCTACAATGAGCAGTTCTTC
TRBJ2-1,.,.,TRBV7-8,CASSLVLRTYNEQFF,TGTGCCAGCAGCTTAGTCCTCCGGACTTACAATGAGCAGTTCTTC
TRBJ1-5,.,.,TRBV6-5,CASRKTGDNQPQHF,TGTGCCAGCAGAAAGACAGGAGACAATCAGCCCCAGCATTTT
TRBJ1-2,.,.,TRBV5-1,CASSLDQAYGYTF,TGCGCCAGCAGCTTGGATCAGGCCTATGGCTACACCTTC
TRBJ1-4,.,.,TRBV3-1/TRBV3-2,CASSYRLYEKLFF,TGTGCCAGCAGCTATAGATTATATGAAAAACTGTTTTTT
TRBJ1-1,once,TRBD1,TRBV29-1,CSVWGQGEHENTEAFF,TGCAGCGTATGGGGCCAGGGGGAACATGAGAACACTGAAGCTTTCTTT
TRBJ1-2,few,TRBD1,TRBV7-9,CASSAEGALISYGYTF,TGTGCCAGCAGCGCGGAGGGGGCGTTAATCAGCTATGGCTACACCTTC
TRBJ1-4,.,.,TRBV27,CASSPREGGEKLFF,TGTGCCAGCAGTCCGAGGGAGGGAGGTGAAAAACTGTTTTTT
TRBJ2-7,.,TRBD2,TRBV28,CASNRLAGAYEQYF,TGTGCCAGCAACCGACTAGCGGGGGCCTACGAGCAGTACTTC
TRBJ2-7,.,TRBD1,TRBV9,CASSVGDRASYEQYF,TGTGCCAGCAGCGTAGGGGACAGGGCGTCCTACGAGCAGTACTTC
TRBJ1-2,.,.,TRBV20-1,CSARTRGGYTF,TGCAGTGCCCGGACCCGGGGAGGCTACACCTTC
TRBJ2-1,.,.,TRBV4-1,CASSQPSRIPYNEQFF,TGCGCCAGCAGCCAGCCGTCCAGGATCCCATACAATGAGCAGTTCTTC